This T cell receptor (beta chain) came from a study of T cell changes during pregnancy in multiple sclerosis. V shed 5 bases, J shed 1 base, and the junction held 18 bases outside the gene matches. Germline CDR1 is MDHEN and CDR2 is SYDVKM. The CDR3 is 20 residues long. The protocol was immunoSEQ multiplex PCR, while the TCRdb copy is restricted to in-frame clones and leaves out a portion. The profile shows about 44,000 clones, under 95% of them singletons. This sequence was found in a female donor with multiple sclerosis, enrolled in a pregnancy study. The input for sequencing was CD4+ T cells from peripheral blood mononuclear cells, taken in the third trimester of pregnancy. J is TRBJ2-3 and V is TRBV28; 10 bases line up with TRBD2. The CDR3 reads CASSLPGSGRAVSGTDTQYF. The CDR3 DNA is TGTGCCAGCAGTCTCCCAGGGAGCGGGAGGGCCGTGAGCGGCACAGATACGCAGTATTTT.